This entry describes one T cell receptor (beta chain). CDR3 length: 15 residues. The germline V and J ends were trimmed by 4 bases and 2 bases, with 14 bases remaining between them. Germline CDR1 reads SGHRS; CDR2 reads YFSETQ. These data belong to a study of T cell responses to AZD1222 COVID-19 vaccine. Here immunoSEQ multiplex PCR was the method, and the copy in TCRdb shows in-frame clones only, minus some. The sample includes over 85,000 clones, about 90% seen only once; the top ten take roughly 9.1%. The chain is built from TRBV5-1 and TRBJ2-3; D unclear. The specimen was peripheral blood, collected on day 0 of AZD1222 vaccination. The clonotype was recovered from an adult in good health. The CDR3 region is CASSKVTSSTDTQYF. For the CDR3, the DNA is TGCGCCAGCAGCAAAGTAACGAGCTCCACAGATACGCAGTATTTT.